This record covers a single T cell receptor (beta chain). This entry belongs to a study of T-cell reconstitution after alpha-beta-depleted transplantation in children. Preparing the TCRbeta library involved the use of unique molecular identifiers. TCRdb passed the PCR reads through MiXCR, listing each CDR3 protein once. In the table there are about 500,000 distinct CDR3 sequences, 32% of which are singletons. The J segment lost 8 bases and the V segment lost 4 bases, leaving 14 bases of the junction unmatched. The CDR3 spans 15 residues. The V gene's germline CDR1 is SGHTS and CDR2 YDEGEE. The material sequenced was PBMCs from the stem cell graft donor, taken from the stem cell graft. This clonotype was obtained from a human donor who donated a stem cell graft to a child with aplastic anemia. This chain uses TRBV5-8 with TRBJ1-2; 7 bases line up with TRBD1. DNA for the CDR3: TGTGCCAGCAGCATCCAGGGGGGGACTATAGGCGGCTACACCTTC. Encoded protein: CASSIQGGTIGGYTF.